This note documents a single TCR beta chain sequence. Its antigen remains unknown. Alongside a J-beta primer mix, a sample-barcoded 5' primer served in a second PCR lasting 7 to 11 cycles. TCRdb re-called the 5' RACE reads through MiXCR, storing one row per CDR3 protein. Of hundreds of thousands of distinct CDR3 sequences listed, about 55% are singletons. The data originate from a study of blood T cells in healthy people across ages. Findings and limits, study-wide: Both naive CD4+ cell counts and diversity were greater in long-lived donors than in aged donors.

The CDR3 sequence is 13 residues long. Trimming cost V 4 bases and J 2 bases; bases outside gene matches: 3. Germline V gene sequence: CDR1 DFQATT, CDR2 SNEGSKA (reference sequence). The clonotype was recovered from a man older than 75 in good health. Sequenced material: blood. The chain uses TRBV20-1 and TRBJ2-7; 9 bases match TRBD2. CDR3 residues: CSAISGGTYEQYF. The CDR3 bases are TGCAGTGCTATTAGCGGGGGAACCTACGAGCAGTACTTC.